One and the same sample provided the 24 T cell receptor beta chains below, sequenced in a study of T cells in Graves' hyperthyroidism and ophthalmopathy. Amplification targeted TCR beta CDR3 regions from RNA transcripts. Carried out on the TCR CDR3, a first-round RT-PCR used the HTBI primer set. TCRdb re-analysed the multiplex PCR reads in MiXCR, keeping a single row per CDR3 protein. The table lists over 350,000 distinct CDR3 sequences, approximately 15% of them singletons, with less than 15% in the top ten. Sequences were obtained from blood. The receptors here all came from a man aged 18 to 30 with Graves' ophthalmopathy.

The chain has TRBV18 and TRBJ2-1; perhaps TRBD1 as D (6 bases). V lost 6 bases to trimming and J lost 5 bases, with 8 bases between them. The germline gives CDR1 KGHSH, CDR2 LQKENI. The CDR3 consists of 12 residues. CDR3 nucleotide sequence: TGTGCCAGCTCGTCAGGGGACAATGAGCAGTTCTTC. It yields the protein CASSSGDNEQFF.

This clonotype was observed many times. The genes are TRBV27 and TRBJ2-1, with TRBD2 matching 9 bases. Germline values: CDR1 MNHEY, CDR2 SMNVEV (reference sequence). The CDR3 extends over 20 amino acids. J was trimmed by 2 bases and V by 0 bases; bases with no gene match: 14. The CDR3 loop is CASSLSYGAGGPLPYNEQFF. CDR3 bases: TGTGCCAGCAGTTTATCTTATGGAGCGGGAGGTCCACTTCCCTACAATGAGCAGTTCTTC.

This clonotype was observed a handful of times. This may be a read error: a much more frequent sequence differs by one nucleotide. The chain uses TRBV20-1 and TRBJ2-1, with TRBD2 identical over 8 bases. CDR1 is DFQATT, CDR2 SNEGSKA, per germline (reference sequence). This CDR3 is built from 15 residues. The CDR3 region is CSTRDQAGVGYEQFF. The CDR3 coding sequence is TGCAGTACTAGAGATCAAGCGGGAGTTGGGTATGAGCAGTTCTTC.

The chain joins TRBV14 to TRBJ2-2; possible D gene TRBD1, 6 bases. V was clipped by 1 base and J by 6 bases, with 15 bases between them. This CDR3 region has 16 residues. Germline CDR1 reads SGHDN; CDR2 reads FVKESK. The CDR3 nucleotides read TGTGCCAGCAGCCAAGGGCCGTGGGGGCCTCCCGGGGAGCTGTTTTTT. This gives the protein CASSQGPWGPPGELFF.

This clonotype occurred a few times. The CDR3 bases are TGTGCCAGCAGTTTATTCGGCAGGGGGCTGGCAGGGGCCAACGTCCTGACTTTC. It encodes CASSLFGRGLAGANVLTF. The chain combines TRBV28 with TRBJ2-6; 8 nucleotides agree with TRBD1. Looked up from germline, CDR1 is MDHEN and CDR2 is SYDVKM. The V segment lost 1 base and the J segment 4 bases; nucleotides outside the gene matches: 9. The CDR3 runs 18 residues.

This clonotype was recorded a few times. The CDR3, as DNA: TGTGCCAGCAGCCCCAGGGGACTAGCGGGAGAGCCTGAGCAGTTCTTC. This gives the protein CASSPRGLAGEPEQFF. The J gene is TRBJ2-1, the V gene TRBV7-2; 14 bases line up with TRBD2. The trim removed 5 bases at V and 9 bases at J, leaving 9 bases unmatched. The CDR3 extends over 16 amino acids. Germline CDR1 and CDR2: SGHTA and FQGNSA.

The gene calls are TRBV24-1 and TRBJ2-3; TRBD1 might be the D (6 bases). The V and J ends lost 0 bases and 6 bases respectively, with 12 bases between them. The germline V gene has CDR1 KGHDR and CDR2 SFDVKD. CDR3 size: 15 residues. CDR3 DNA sequence: TGTGCCACCAGTGATTTGGGCCAGGGGTTGGATACGCAGTATTTT. Residues: CATSDLGQGLDTQYF.

This rearrangement joins TRBV6-9 to TRBJ2-7, with 7 bases aligning to TRBD1. This CDR3 region has 14 residues. In germline, CDR1 is MNHGY, CDR2 SVAAGI. The junction had 8 bases not matched to a gene; V was cut back by 3 bases and J by 6 bases. This CDR3 is CASSYTGQAVEQYF. DNA of the CDR3: TGTGCCAGCAGTTACACCGGACAGGCAGTCGAGCAGTACTTC.

The chain's CDR3 is CASSRTSELAGELFF. CDR3 nucleotides: TGCGCCAGCTCCAGGACTAGCGAGTTAGCCGGGGAGCTGTTTTTT. The chain carries TRBV5-1 and TRBJ2-2, with TRBD2 matching 9 bases. V lost 7 bases to trimming and J lost 6 bases; unmatched junction nucleotides: 10. In germline, CDR1 is SGHRS, CDR2 YFSETQ. The length of the CDR3 is 15 residues.

This clonotype was seen repeatedly, ten times or more. V usage is TRBV11-3 and J usage is TRBJ1-6; TRBD1 is a possible D gene (5 bases). CDR3 length equals 16 residues. V was trimmed by 5 bases and J by 0 bases, leaving 11 bases between them. The germline gives CDR1 SGHNT, CDR2 YENEEA. The CDR3 region has the DNA TGTGCCAGCAGCCATACAGGACACTCCTATAATTCACCCCTCCACTTT. Amino acid sequence: CASSHTGHSYNSPLHF.

V and J are TRBV27 and TRBJ1-2; D might be TRBD1 (6 bases). The V end lost 5 bases, the J end lost 0 bases, and 19 bases lay between the germline ends. This CDR3 has 17 residues. Germline CDR1 MNHEY, CDR2 SMNVEV (reference sequence). DNA for the CDR3: TGTGCCAGCAGTCCGGCCCGGGGGGCCTTCTCTAACTATGGCTACACCTTC. This encodes CASSPARGAFSNYGYTF.

In its sample, this clonotype was seen many times. The genes are TRBV3-1 and TRBJ2-7; 8 bases fit TRBD1. J was trimmed by 4 bases and V by 1 base; bases with no gene match: 3. The length of the CDR3 is 14 residues. Germline assignment: CDR1 LGHDT and CDR2 YNNKEL (reference sequence). The CDR3 is CASSQVQGAYEQYF. The CDR3 DNA reads as TGTGCCAGCAGCCAAGTTCAGGGGGCTTACGAGCAGTACTTC.

This clonotype was recorded a few times. The chain is built from TRBV2 and TRBJ2-7; TRBD2 might be the D (6 bases). Germline loops: CDR1 SNHLY, CDR2 FYNNEI. This CDR3 is 14 amino acids long. Trimming shortened V by 2 bases and J by 5 bases, and 13 bases separated the two germline ends. CDR3 loop: CASSELAFVDEQYF. The DNA of the CDR3 is TGTGCCAGCAGTGAACTAGCGTTTGTCGACGAGCAGTACTTC.

This clonotype was recorded a few times. This chain joins TRBV4-1 and TRBJ2-1, with D uncertain. Germline V gene lookup returns CDR1 MGHRA and CDR2 YSYEKL. The V gene lost 0 bases and the J gene lost 10 bases, with 16 bases spanning the gap. The CDR3 contains 15 residues. The CDR3 nucleotides read TGCGCCAGCAGCCAAGATTTGCTAGGCTGGATGGAGCAGTTCTTC. Translated, it gives CASSQDLLGWMEQFF.

Many counts were recorded for this clonotype. This chain uses TRBV6-1 with TRBJ2-1; TRBD2 might be the D (7 bases). Germline V gene data show CDR1 as MNHNS and CDR2 as SASEGT. Trimming took off 7 bases at V and 9 bases at J, with 19 bases between the two ends. The CDR3 consists of 14 residues. The CDR3 DNA is TGTGCCAGCATAGACCAGAGGGGGGGGGTTGAGCAGTTCTTC. Amino acids: CASIDQRGGVEQFF.

The chain recombines TRBV24-1 with TRBJ1-2; no firm D call. Per the germline V gene, CDR1 is KGHDR and CDR2 is SFDVKD. The V end lost 6 bases, the J end lost 3 bases, and 7 bases lay between the germline ends. CDR3 length equals 12 residues. This CDR3 reads CATSPGYYGYTF. The CDR3 nucleotides are TGTGCCACCAGTCCCGGGTACTATGGCTACACCTTC.

This clonotype was picked up many times. The chain combines TRBV5-1 with TRBJ2-7, with 10 bases identical to TRBD2. V was pared by 2 bases and J by 4 bases, with 12 bases of the junction left unmatched. Germline-derived CDR1 and CDR2 are SGHRS and YFSETQ. CDR3 length: 17 amino acids. The CDR3 here is CASSFRSGQAGGYEQYF. The CDR3 DNA follows: TGCGCCAGCAGCTTCCGTTCAGGCCAAGCGGGAGGGTACGAGCAGTACTTC.

J is TRBJ2-3 and V is TRBV9, with D possibly being TRBD2 (6 bases). The germline V gene has CDR1 SGDLS and CDR2 YYNGEE. The germline V and J ends were trimmed by 7 bases and 6 bases, with 18 bases remaining between them. This CDR3 contains 14 residues. The DNA of the CDR3 is TGTGCCAGCCGGTCGACGGGAGTGGGGGATACGCAGTATTTT. It translates to CASRSTGVGDTQYF.

V gene TRBV7-9 combines with J gene TRBJ2-5; no definite D call. CDR1 is SEHNR, CDR2 FQNEAQ, per germline (reference sequence). The CDR3 is made up of 15 amino acids. V lost 1 base and J 2 bases, leaving 11 bases between the germline ends. CDR3 amino acids: CASSLGPARQETQYF. CDR3 DNA sequence: TGTGCCAGCAGCTTAGGGCCAGCCAGACAAGAGACCCAGTACTTC.

Comments on this clonotype: The junction differs from germline at one of its ends, possibly a read error. This sequence joins TRBV18 and TRBJ2-5; no definite D call. This CDR3 has 13 residues. Germline assignment: CDR1 KGHSH and CDR2 LQKENI. CDR3 coding DNA: TGTGCCAGCTCAGGACCAGGTGGAGAGGCCCAGTACTTC. It encodes CASSGPGGEAQYF.

This clonotype was seen at least ten times. This chain connects TRBV20-1 to TRBJ1-2; TRBD1 matches at 7 bases. This CDR3 has 12 amino acids. Per germline, CDR1 DFQATT and CDR2 SNEGSKA (reference sequence). V gave up 2 bases and J gave up 7 bases; unmatched junction bases: 4. The CDR3 sequence: CSARSGGFGYTF. CDR3 nucleotides: TGCAGTGCTAGATCAGGGGGTTTTGGCTACACCTTC.

Ten or more counts support this clonotype. The V call is TRBV2, the J call TRBJ2-3; D assignment may be TRBD1 or TRBD2 (5 bases each). Germline values: CDR1 SNHLY, CDR2 FYNNEI. The CDR3 has 11 residues. V lost 11 bases and J lost 2, with 8 bases in between. DNA for the CDR3: TGTGCCGGGACGGCCACAGATACGCAGTATTTT. Its protein is CAGTATDTQYF.

This clonotype showed up many times. V gene TRBV5-1 combines with J gene TRBJ2-1; 9 nucleotides align to TRBD2. Germline V gene lookup returns CDR1 SGHRS and CDR2 YFSETQ. The CDR3 length is 15 residues. The J segment lost 3 bases and the V segment lost 5 bases, leaving 6 bases of the junction unmatched. CDR3 nucleotide sequence: TGCGCCAGCAGTGAAATAGCGGGGGTCTACAATGAGCAGTTCTTC. It is translated as CASSEIAGVYNEQFF.

On this clonotype: No conserved phenylalanine or tryptophan is present at the end of the CDR3, so a read error is the likely explanation. The rearrangement uses TRBV5-1 and TRBJ2-5; D is possibly TRBD1 (5 bases). Between the trimmed V and J ends, which lost 8 bases and 2 bases, there was a span of 13 bases. This CDR3 is built from 13 residues. Looked up from germline, CDR1 is SGHRS and CDR2 is YFSETQ. CDR3 protein: CASKTGIQETQYL. The DNA for the CDR3 is TGCGCCAGTAAAACAGGCATTCAAGAGACCCAGTACCTC.